The present entry profiles one T cell receptor beta chain with its context. What it recognizes is unknown. The data were obtained in a study of OX40 agonist ivuxolimab in advanced cancers. At the level of the study: Treatment received earlier with anti-PD-1, anti-PD-L1 or anti-CTLA-4 agents was allowed, and more than 35% had some.

With baseline, cycle 4 day 1, and cycle 7 day 1 as timepoints, blood was sampled. V gave up 5 bases and J gave up 6 bases; unmatched junction bases: 6. The CDR3 is 14 residues long. Germline CDR1 and CDR2: SGHTA and FQGTGA. This table comes from immunoSEQ multiplex PCR, and its TCRdb copy is limited to in-frame clones, with some not included. The sample holds about 82,000 clones, around 83% seen once. General observations from the study: CD4+ and CD8+ blood T cells expanded clonally by week 6 at 0.1 to 3.0 mg/kg.

Here the sequenced sample was CD4+ or CD8+ T cells sorted from blood, taken in a trial of the OX40 agonist ivuxolimab. This sequence originates from an adult with an advanced solid tumor such as melanoma, head and neck, liver or kidney cancer. The rearrangement uses TRBV7-3 and TRBJ2-7; 11 bases align to TRBD2. This chain's CDR3 is CASSALAGVTEQYF. The DNA for the CDR3 is TGTGCCAGCAGCGCACTAGCGGGAGTTACCGAGCAGTACTTC.